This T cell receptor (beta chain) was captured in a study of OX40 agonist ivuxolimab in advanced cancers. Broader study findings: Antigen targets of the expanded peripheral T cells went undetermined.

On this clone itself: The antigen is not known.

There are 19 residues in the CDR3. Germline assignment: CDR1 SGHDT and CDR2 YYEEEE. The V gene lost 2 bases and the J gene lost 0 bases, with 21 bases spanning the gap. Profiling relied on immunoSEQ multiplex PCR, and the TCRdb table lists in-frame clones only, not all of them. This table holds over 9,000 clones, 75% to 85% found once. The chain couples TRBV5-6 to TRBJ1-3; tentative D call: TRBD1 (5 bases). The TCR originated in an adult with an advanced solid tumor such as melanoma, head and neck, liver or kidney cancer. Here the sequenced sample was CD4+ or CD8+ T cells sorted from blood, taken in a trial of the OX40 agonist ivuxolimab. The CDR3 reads CASSFGGQQYPLSGNTIYF. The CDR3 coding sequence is TGTGCCAGCAGCTTCGGCGGACAACAATACCCCCTCTCTGGAAACACCATATATTTT. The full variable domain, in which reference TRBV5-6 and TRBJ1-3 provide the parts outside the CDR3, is DAGVTQSPTHLIKTRGQQVTLRCSPKSGHDTVSWYQQALGQGPQFIFQYYEEEERQRGNFPDRFSGHQFPNYSSELNVNALLLGDSALYLCASSFGGQQYPLSGNTIYFGEGSWLTVV.